These 12 T cell receptor beta chains were sequenced from one sample in a study of blood T cell repertoires in COVID-19. Assay used: immunoSEQ multiplex PCR; TCRdb lists only in-frame clones, some missing. The repertoire holds roughly 220,000 clones, with approximately 80% as singletons. Sequencing used PBMCs or T cells enriched from blood (not recorded which). All receptors derive from a man aged 30-40 years with acute COVID-19.

The chain links TRBV6-5 to TRBJ1-2, with 7 bases aligning to TRBD1. Germline V lookup: CDR1 MNHEY, CDR2 SVGAGI. After removal of 6 bases from V and 7 bases from J, the junction contained 14 bases not matched to a gene. This CDR3 contains 15 residues. The CDR3 region has the DNA TGTGCCAGCAGCTTACAGGGGCCCGGCGGGCTTGGCTACACCTTC. Amino acid sequence: CASSLQGPGGLGYTF.

This clone was counted only a few times. The V and J genes are TRBV13 and TRBJ1-2; 9 bases are a match to TRBD1. This CDR3 is 15 amino acids long. V lost 5 bases, J lost 7 bases, and 11 bases stayed unmatched. Germline V gene sequence: CDR1 PRHDT, CDR2 FYEKMQ (reference sequence). DNA for the CDR3: TGTGCCAGCAGCCCCGAGGGGACAGGGATGCGTGGCTACACCTTC. This translates into CASSPEGTGMRGYTF.

The count of this clone is one. The rearrangement links TRBV6-6 to TRBJ2-7; 9 bases map to TRBD1. Germline V CDR1 and CDR2: MNHNY, SVGAGI (reference sequence). The CDR3 runs to 15 residues. V shed 2 bases and J 6 bases; nucleotides not matched to a gene: 8. DNA of the CDR3: TGTGCCAGCAGTTACGAAGGGGACAGGGCTGTCGAGCAGTACTTC. This gives the protein CASSYEGDRAVEQYF.

The CDR3 sequence is CASSLSSYNEQFF. The CDR3 region has the DNA TGCGCCAGCAGCCTTAGCTCCTACAATGAGCAGTTCTTC. This chain connects TRBV5-1 to TRBJ2-1; D gene unclear. Germline V lookup: CDR1 SGHRS, CDR2 YFSETQ. The V gene lost 4 bases and the J gene lost 0 bases, with 5 bases spanning the gap. The CDR3 consists of 13 residues.

This clone was found once. This chain uses TRBV19 with TRBJ1-1; 11 bases match TRBD1. The CDR3 length is 18 residues. Germline V gene sequence: CDR1 LNHDA, CDR2 SQIVND (reference sequence). V was clipped by 3 bases and J by 4 bases; unmatched bases: 13. The CDR3 loop reads CASSMIRGTGGEVTEAFF. The CDR3 region has the DNA TGTGCCAGTAGTATGATACGCGGGACAGGGGGAGAGGTCACTGAAGCTTTCTTT.

The chain is built from TRBV11-2 and TRBJ1-2; D not certain. V was pared by 5 bases and J by 1 base, with 11 bases between. Germline-derived CDR1 and CDR2 are SGHAT and FQNNGV. CDR3 length equals 14 residues. CDR3 sequence: CASSHAALNYGYTF. In DNA form, the CDR3 reads TGTGCCAGCAGCCACGCGGCTCTTAACTATGGCTACACCTTC.

The genes are TRBV19 and TRBJ1-3, with D hard to call. Germline CDR1 and CDR2: LNHDA and SQIVND (reference sequence). This CDR3 is 13 amino acids long. Trimming stripped 8 bases from V and 0 bases from J, with 8 bases between. CDR3 region: CASAADSGNTIYF. The DNA for the CDR3 is TGTGCCAGTGCGGCTGACTCTGGAAACACCATATATTTT.

The chain has TRBV3-1 (or the pseudogene TRBV3-2) and TRBJ2-3; 8 bases are shared with TRBD2. V was clipped by 4 bases and J by 5 bases; unmatched bases: 11. Per germline, CDR1 LGHDT and CDR2 YNNKEL (reference sequence). The CDR3 has 16 amino acids. CDR3 DNA: TGTGCCAGCAGCCTCTCCGGGGGACTAGGGGTAGATACGCAGTATTTT. It is translated as CASSLSGGLGVDTQYF.

This chain connects TRBV18 to TRBJ2-1; maybe TRBD2 (5 bases). V shed 2 bases and J shed 2 bases, with 7 bases lying between them. CDR3 size: 14 residues. Looked up from germline, CDR1 is KGHSH and CDR2 is LQKENI. The DNA for the CDR3 is TGTGCCAGCTCACCAGAGGGTACCTACAATGAGCAGTTCTTC. This gives the protein CASSPEGTYNEQFF.

V usage is TRBV10-1 and J usage is TRBJ2-7; 12 bases agree with TRBD1. The ends lost 5 bases at V and 3 bases at J; junction bases unmatched: 8. This CDR3 has 16 residues. The germline CDR1 and CDR2 sequences are WNHNN and SYGVQD (reference sequence). The CDR3 sequence: CASSRDRGQKFYEQYF. CDR3 nucleotide sequence: TGCGCCAGCAGTCGGGACAGGGGGCAAAAGTTCTACGAGCAGTACTTC.

This clone was seen more than once but under ten times. This chain joins TRBV30 and TRBJ2-7, with D possibly TRBD1 on 6 matching bases. V shed 2 bases and J shed 5 bases, with 10 bases lying between them. Germline CDR1 is GTSNPN and CDR2 is SVGIG (reference sequence). The CDR3 contains 12 residues. The CDR3 loop is CAWSTRGNEQYF. CDR3 bases: TGTGCCTGGAGTACCAGGGGAAACGAGCAGTACTTC.

J is TRBJ1-2 and V is TRBV5-1, with TRBD1 identical over 7 bases. Germline V CDR1 and CDR2: SGHRS, YFSETQ. Losses at the gene ends were 4 bases for V and 4 bases for J; bases not matched to a gene: 4. This CDR3 is 13 amino acids long. Here the CDR3 DNA reads TGCGCCAGCAGCGTCGGACAGGCCTATGGCTACACCTTC. It specifies CASSVGQAYGYTF. The complete variable domain, with remaining parts taken from reference TRBV5-1 and TRBJ1-2, reads KAGVTQTPRYLIKTRGQQVTLSCSPISGHRSVSWYQQTPGQGLQFLFEYFSETQRNKGNFPGRFSGRQFSNSRSEMNVSTLELGDSALYLCASSVGQAYGYTFGSGTRLTVV.